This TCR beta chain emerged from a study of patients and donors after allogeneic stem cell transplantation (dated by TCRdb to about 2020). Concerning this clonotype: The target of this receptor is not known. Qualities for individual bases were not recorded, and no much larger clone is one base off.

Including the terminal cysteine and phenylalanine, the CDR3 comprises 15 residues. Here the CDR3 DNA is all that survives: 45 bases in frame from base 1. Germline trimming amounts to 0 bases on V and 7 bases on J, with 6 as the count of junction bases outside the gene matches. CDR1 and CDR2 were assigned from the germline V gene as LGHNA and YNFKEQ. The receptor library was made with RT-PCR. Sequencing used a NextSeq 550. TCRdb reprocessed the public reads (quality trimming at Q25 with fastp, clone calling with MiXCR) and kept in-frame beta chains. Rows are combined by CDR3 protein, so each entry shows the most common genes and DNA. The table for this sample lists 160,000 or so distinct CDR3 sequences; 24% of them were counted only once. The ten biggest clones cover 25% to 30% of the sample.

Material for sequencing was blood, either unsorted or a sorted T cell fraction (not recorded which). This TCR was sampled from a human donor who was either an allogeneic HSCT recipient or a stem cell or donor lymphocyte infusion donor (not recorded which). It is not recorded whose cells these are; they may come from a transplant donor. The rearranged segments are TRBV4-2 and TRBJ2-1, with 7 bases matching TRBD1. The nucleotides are TGTGCCAGCAGCCAAGAACGCGGACAGGATAATGAGCAGTTCTTC. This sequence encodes CASSQERGQDNEQFF.